This TCR beta chain appears in the sequencing data of a study of early T cells in non-severe SARS-CoV-2 infection. Looked up from germline, CDR1 is SGHAT and CDR2 is FQDESV (reference sequence). This CDR3 spans 12 amino acids. The V gene lost 7 bases and the J gene lost 10 bases, with 14 bases spanning the gap. One entry per CDR3 protein results from TCRdb running MiXCR on the 5' RACE reads. The table has about 71,000 distinct CDR3 sequences, around 11% seen once. The chain is built from TRBV11-1 and TRBJ2-1, with D tentatively TRBD2 (5 bases). This sample comprised whole blood, obtained at baseline. The TCR comes from an adult who was a healthcare worker with PCR-confirmed SARS-CoV-2 infection or an uninfected control (not recorded which). CDR3 coding DNA: TGTGCCAGCACCGCCGGGATCGGAGAGCAGTTCTTC. It codes for CASTAGIGEQFF.